The rows below give T cell receptor beta chains drawn from one sample of a study of blood T cell repertoires in COVID-19. TCRdb's table, derived via immunoSEQ multiplex PCR, lists solely in-frame clones and lacks some. The sample lists tens of thousands of clones, about four fifths occurring once. The sequencing sample was made of peripheral blood. These receptor sequences come from a man between 65 and 85 years old with acute or convalescent COVID-19. The CDR3 runs from the conserved cysteine through the conserved F or W. A D gene is named only where the DNA matches it firmly. For some rows the clone size is stated as once, few or many, or as a class when expanded; others skip it.

>once|NA|TRBJ1-4|TRBV12-3/TRBV12-4
CASSLSQGKLFF
TGTGCCAGCAGTTTATCACAGGGAAAACTGTTTTTT
>NA|NA|TRBJ2-7|TRBV30
CAWTRAGGFHEQYF
TGTGCCTGGACTAGGGCAGGGGGGTTTCACGAGCAGTACTTC
>NA|NA|TRBJ1-5|TRBV7-2
CASSSPNQPQHF
TGTGCCAGCAGCTCTCCGAATCAGCCCCAGCATTTT
>NA|NA|TRBJ2-3|TRBV7-9
CASSLGGQGITDTQYF
TGTGCCAGCAGCTTAGGGGGGCAGGGGATCACAGATACGCAGTATTTT
>NA|TRBD1|TRBJ2-7|TRBV27
CASSGQGSQSYEQYF
TGTGCCAGCAGTGGACAGGGAAGTCAATCCTACGAGCAGTACTTC
>NA|TRBD1|TRBJ1-1|TRBV10-3
CAISWTGGTLNTEAFF
TGTGCCATCAGCTGGACAGGGGGCACCTTGAACACTGAAGCTTTCTTT
>once|TRBD1|TRBJ1-2|TRBV19
CASTPTGIDYGYTF
TGTGCCAGTACCCCGACAGGGATTGACTATGGCTACACCTTC
>NA|TRBD2|TRBJ2-1|TRBV10-3
CAALAGGGNEQFF
TGTGCCGCCCTGGCGGGAGGAGGCAATGAGCAGTTCTTC
>few|TRBD1|TRBJ1-3|TRBV7-9
CASSRGTESTIYF
TGTGCCAGCAGCCGCGGGACAGAGAGCACCATATATTTT
>NA|TRBD2|TRBJ2-5|TRBV11-3
CASSPGGLETQYF
TGTGCCAGCAGCCCGGGGGGGCTGGAGACCCAGTACTTC
>few|NA|TRBJ1-1|TRBV5-1
CASSLDGVPNTEAFF
TGCGCCAGCAGCTTGGACGGGGTCCCAAACACTGAAGCTTTCTTT
>few|TRBD1|TRBJ1-1|TRBV2
CASSRQGMNTEAFF
TGTGCCAGCTCCAGACAGGGTATGAACACTGAAGCTTTCTTT
>NA|TRBD1|TRBJ1-5|TRBV2
CASKRGQGFNQPQHF
TGTGCCAGCAAGAGAGGACAGGGATTCAATCAGCCCCAGCATTTT
>NA|NA|TRBJ1-2|TRBV4-1
CASSQGPGFSVGYTF
TGCGCCAGCAGCCAAGGGCCGGGGTTTTCGGTTGGCTACACCTTC
>NA|NA|TRBJ2-7|TRBV28
CASRDLAFGYEQYF
TGTGCCAGCAGGGACCTAGCGTTCGGCTACGAGCAGTACTTC
>NA|TRBD1|TRBJ1-6|TRBV6-5
CASRGDRGNNSPLHF
TGTGCCAGCAGGGGGGACAGGGGGAATAATTCACCCCTCCACTTT
>NA|NA|TRBJ1-2|TRBV3-1/TRBV3-2
CASSQLVLGYGYTF
TGTGCCAGCAGCCAATTGGTTCTCGGCTATGGCTACACCTTC
>NA|NA|TRBJ1-4|TRBV10-1
CASSERFRGNCYTNEKLFF
TGCGCCAGCAGTGAAAGGTTCAGGGGAAATTGTTACACTAATGAAAAACTGTTTTTT
>NA|NA|TRBJ1-3|TRBV7-9
CASSNALSGNTIYF
TGTGCCAGCAGCAACGCGCTATCTGGAAACACCATATATTTT
>NA|NA|TRBJ1-5|TRBV6-1
CASSEGGGRNQPQHF
TGTGCCAGCAGTGAAGGGGGGGGCCGCAATCAGCCCCAGCATTTT
>NA|NA|TRBJ2-2|TRBV19
CASSPPLALHTGELFF
TGTGCCAGTAGTCCCCCGCTAGCGCTACACACCGGGGAGCTGTTTTTT
>NA|NA|TRBJ1-3|TRBV28
CASSGGTVSGNTIYF
TGTGCCAGCAGTGGGGGGACGGTCTCTGGAAACACCATATATTTT
>NA|NA|TRBJ2-7|TRBV6-6
CASSSQAAYEQYF
TGTGCCAGCAGTTCGCAGGCAGCCTACGAGCAGTACTTC
>NA|NA|TRBJ2-2|TRBV28
CASSFGGGELFF
TGTGCCAGCAGTTTCGGCGGCGGGGAGCTGTTTTTT
>few|TRBD2|TRBJ2-5|TRBV3-1/TRBV3-2
CASSQGASGWGTQYF
TGTGCCAGCAGCCAAGGGGCTAGCGGATGGGGGACCCAGTACTTC
>once|NA|TRBJ2-7|TRBV2
CASSEAQGGEQYF
TGTGCCAGCAGTGAAGCGCAGGGTGGCGAGCAGTACTTC
>once|TRBD1|TRBJ2-7|TRBV2
CASSERSQGLEQYF
TGTGCCAGCAGTGAACGATCACAGGGGCTCGAGCAGTACTTC
>NA|TRBD2|TRBJ2-1|TRBV4-3
CASSQVLMTSGGPSSYNEQFF
TGCGCCAGCAGCCAAGTCCTAATGACTAGCGGGGGGCCGAGCTCCTACAATGAGCAGTTCTTC
>NA|NA|TRBJ1-5|TRBV2
CASGWGPNQPQHF
TGTGCCAGCGGGTGGGGCCCTAATCAGCCCCAGCATTTT
>NA|NA|TRBJ2-7|TRBV28
CASKGGGDPDEQYF
TGTGCCAGCAAAGGGGGCGGGGATCCAGACGAGCAGTACTTC
>NA|TRBD1|TRBJ1-4|TRBV5-1
CASATGGPNEKLFF
TGCGCCAGCGCGACAGGGGGCCCTAATGAAAAACTGTTTTTT
>NA|TRBD1|TRBJ1-2|TRBV18
CASSRPGGAGLNYGYTF
TGTGCCAGCTCACGTCCAGGGGGCGCGGGCCTTAACTATGGCTACACCTTC
>NA|NA|TRBJ2-7|TRBV7-9
CASSTSGHNYEQYF
TGTGCCAGCAGCACCAGTGGGCATAACTACGAGCAGTACTTC
>NA|TRBD1|TRBJ1-3|TRBV5-6
CASSNEGASGNTIYF
TGTGCCAGCAGCAATGAGGGGGCCTCTGGAAACACCATATATTTT
>NA|TRBD2|TRBJ2-7|TRBV28
CASGAGLAVYEQYF
TGTGCCAGCGGCGCGGGACTAGCGGTCTACGAGCAGTACTTC
>once|TRBD1|TRBJ2-4|TRBV4-1
CASSQTDRGAQYF
TGCGCCAGCAGCCAGACGGACAGGGGAGCCCAGTACTTC
>NA|TRBD2|TRBJ2-5|TRBV5-1
CASSPTSGSGETQYF
TGCGCCAGCAGCCCGACTAGCGGGAGCGGTGAGACCCAGTACTTC
>NA|NA|TRBJ1-5|TRBV24-1
CATTLIQPQHF
TGTGCCACCACACTAATTCAGCCCCAGCATTTT
>NA|NA|TRBJ1-1|TRBV6-5
CASSTLQVLNTEAFF
TGTGCCAGCAGTACCTTACAGGTCCTGAACACTGAAGCTTTCTTT
>NA|NA|TRBJ1-1|TRBV7-3
CASSFQGTENTEAFF
TGTGCCAGCAGCTTTCAGGGGACCGAGAACACTGAAGCTTTCTTT
>NA|TRBD1|TRBJ1-2|TRBV10-3
CAISGLQGGGYTF
TGTGCCATCAGTGGGCTTCAGGGGGGTGGCTACACCTTC
>NA|NA|TRBJ2-3|TRBV5-1
CASSLGPSDTQYF
TGCGCCAGCAGCTTGGGGCCTTCAGATACGCAGTATTTT
>NA|TRBD1|TRBJ1-5|TRBV9
CASASGTGGTQPQHF
TGTGCCAGCGCCTCGGGGACAGGGGGTACTCAGCCCCAGCATTTT
>once|NA|TRBJ1-6|TRBV6-5
CASSPSRGYNSPLHF
TGTGCCAGCAGCCCGAGCAGGGGCTATAATTCACCCCTCCACTTT
>NA|TRBD1|TRBJ1-6|TRBV3-1/TRBV3-2
CASSQDWTGGLSPLHF
TGTGCCAGCAGCCAAGACTGGACAGGGGGGTTATCACCCCTCCACTTT
>NA|NA|TRBJ2-7|TRBV6-4
CASSQVELEQYF
TGTGCCAGCTCACAGGTGGAACTCGAGCAGTACTTC
>once|NA|TRBJ1-2|TRBV28
CASSSLGQRYTF
TGTGCCAGCTCTTCCTTGGGGCAGCGCTACACCTTC
>NA|TRBD1|TRBJ1-5|TRBV2
CASSADREIQPQHF
TGTGCCAGCAGTGCCGACAGGGAGATTCAGCCCCAGCATTTT